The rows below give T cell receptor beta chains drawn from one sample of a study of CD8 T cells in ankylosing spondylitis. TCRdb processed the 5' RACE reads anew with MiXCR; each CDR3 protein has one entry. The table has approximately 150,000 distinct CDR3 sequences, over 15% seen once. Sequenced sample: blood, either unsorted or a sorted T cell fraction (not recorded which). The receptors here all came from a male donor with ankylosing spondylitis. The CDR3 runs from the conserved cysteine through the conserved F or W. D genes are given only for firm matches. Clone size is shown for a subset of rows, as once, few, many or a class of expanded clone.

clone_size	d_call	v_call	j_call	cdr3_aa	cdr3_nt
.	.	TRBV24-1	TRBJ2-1	CATSDFGLQEQFF	TGTGCCACCAGTGATTTTGGCCTGCAGGAGCAGTTCTTC
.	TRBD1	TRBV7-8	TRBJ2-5	CASSNRDSDLKTQYF	TGTGCCAGCAGCAACCGGGACAGCGATCTAAAGACCCAGTACTTC
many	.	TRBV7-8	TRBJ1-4	CASSLFSGPEKLFF	TGTGCCAGCAGCTTATTTTCAGGCCCAGAAAAACTGTTTTTT
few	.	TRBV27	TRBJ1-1	CASSFTTANTEAFF	TGTGCCAGCAGTTTCACAACGGCGAACACTGAAGCTTTCTTT
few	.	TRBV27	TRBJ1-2	CASSLLPRGHGYTF	TGTGCCAGCAGTTTACTCCCTAGGGGACATGGCTACACCTTC
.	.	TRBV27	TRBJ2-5	CASSLTSGRETQYF	TGTGCCAGCAGTTTAACCAGCGGTCGAGAGACCCAGTACTTC
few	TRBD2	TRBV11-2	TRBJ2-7	CASSPRTSGRIYEQYF	TGTGCCAGCAGCCCAAGGACTAGCGGGAGGATTTACGAGCAGTACTTC
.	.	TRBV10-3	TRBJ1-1	CAISVSTNTEAFF	TGTGCCATCAGTGTGAGCACAAACACTGAAGCTTTCTTT
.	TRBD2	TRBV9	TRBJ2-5	CASSSGLAKETQYF	TGTGCCAGCAGCTCCGGACTAGCGAAAGAGACCCAGTACTTC
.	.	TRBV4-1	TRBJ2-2	CASSQWETGELFF	TGCGCCAGCAGCCAATGGGAAACCGGGGAGCTGTTTTTT
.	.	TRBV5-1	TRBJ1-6	CASSLVGVGSPLHF	TGCGCCAGCAGCTTGGTGGGAGTCGGGTCACCCCTCCACTTT
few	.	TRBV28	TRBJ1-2	CASMRDYGYTF	TGTGCCAGCATGCGGGACTATGGCTACACCTTC
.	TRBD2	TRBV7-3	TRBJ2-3	CASSSGLAITDTQYF	TGTGCCAGCAGCTCGGGACTAGCGATCACAGATACGCAGTATTTT
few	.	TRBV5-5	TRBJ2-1	CASSLFTGNSNEQFF	TGTGCCAGCAGCTTGTTCACAGGGAACAGCAATGAGCAGTTCTTC
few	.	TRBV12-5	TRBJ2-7	CASGSEGESEQYF	TGTGCTAGTGGATCGGAGGGGGAATCCGAGCAGTACTTC
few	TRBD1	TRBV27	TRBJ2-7	CASGQTGPEQYF	TGTGCTTCGGGCCAGACAGGGCCCGAGCAGTACTTC
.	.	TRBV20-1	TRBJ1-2	CSAILVGPDYGYTF	TGCAGTGCTATCCTGGTGGGCCCAGACTATGGCTACACCTTC
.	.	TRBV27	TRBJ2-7	CASSLNQGYEQYF	TGTGCCAGCAGTTTGAACCAGGGATACGAGCAGTACTTC
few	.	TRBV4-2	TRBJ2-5	CASSQEPGAETQYF	TGTGCCAGCAGCCAAGAACCCGGGGCCGAGACCCAGTACTTC
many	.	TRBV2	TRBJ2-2	CASRDRNTGELFF	TGTGCCAGCAGGGACAGGAACACCGGGGAGCTGTTTTTT
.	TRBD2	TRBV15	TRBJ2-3	CATSRTSGRGDTQYF	TGTGCCACCAGCAGGACTAGCGGGAGGGGAGATACGCAGTATTTT
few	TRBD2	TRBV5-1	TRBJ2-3	CASSLEASGSASTDTQYF	TGCGCCAGCAGCTTGGAGGCTAGCGGGAGTGCTAGCACAGATACGCAGTATTTT
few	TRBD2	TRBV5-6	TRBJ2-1	CASSLGVGTSDYNEQFF	TGTGCCAGCAGCTTAGGAGTTGGGACTAGCGACTACAATGAGCAGTTCTTC
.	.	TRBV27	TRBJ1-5	CASTRRVNQPQHF	TGTGCCAGCACCCGCAGGGTGAATCAGCCCCAGCATTTT
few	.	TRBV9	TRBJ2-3	CASSVAGGVEGTQYF	TGTGCCAGCAGCGTAGCCGGCGGGGTTGAGGGTACGCAGTATTTT
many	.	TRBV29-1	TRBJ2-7	CSVVGFYEQYF	TGCAGCGTTGTGGGCTTCTACGAGCAGTACTTC
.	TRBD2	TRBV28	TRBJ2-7	CASSAGLAAYLYGEQYF	TGTGCCAGCAGTGCCGGACTAGCGGCCTACCTTTATGGCGAGCAGTACTTC
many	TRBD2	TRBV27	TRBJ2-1	CASSLAAGGNEQFF	TGTGCCAGCAGTTTGGCAGCGGGGGGGAATGAGCAGTTCTTC
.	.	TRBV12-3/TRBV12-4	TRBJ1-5	CASSLAVGYSNQPQHF	TGTGCCAGCAGTTTAGCAGTCGGGTATAGCAATCAGCCCCAGCATTTT
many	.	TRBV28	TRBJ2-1	CASSLDRTPSYNEQFF	TGTGCCAGCAGTTTAGACAGGACTCCATCCTACAATGAGCAGTTCTTC
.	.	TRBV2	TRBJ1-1	CASTPPDRNTEAFF	TGTGCCAGCACCCCCCCGGACAGGAACACTGAAGCTTTCTTT
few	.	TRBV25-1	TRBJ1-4	CASSTRGYEKLFF	TGTGCCAGCAGTACGAGGGGGTACGAAAAACTGTTTTTT
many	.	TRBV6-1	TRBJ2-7	CASSQGPGTYEQYF	TGTGCCAGCAGCCAAGGCCCGGGAACCTACGAGCAGTACTTC
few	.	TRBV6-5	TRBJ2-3	CASWLRGTQYF	TGTGCCAGCTGGCTGCGGGGTACGCAGTATTTT
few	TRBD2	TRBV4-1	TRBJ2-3	CASSLLRAGGTDTQYF	TGCGCCAGCAGCCTCCTCCGCGCGGGAGGCACAGATACGCAGTATTTT
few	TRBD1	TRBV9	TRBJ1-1	CASSYRDRGIDTEAFF	TGTGCCAGCAGCTACCGGGACAGGGGAATTGACACTGAAGCTTTCTTT
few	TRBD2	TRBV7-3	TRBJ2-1	CASSLTPGGTSGPDEQFF	TGTGCCAGCAGCTTAACCCCGGGCGGGACTAGCGGGCCGGATGAGCAGTTCTTC
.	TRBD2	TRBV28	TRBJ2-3	CASSTPPGLAAPTGTQYF	TGTGCCAGCAGTACGCCCCCGGGACTAGCGGCCCCGACGGGTACGCAGTATTTT
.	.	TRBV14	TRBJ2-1	CASSHGFGTPAWNEQFF	TGTGCCAGCAGCCACGGTTTTGGGACACCGGCCTGGAATGAGCAGTTCTTC